Presented here are 24 T cell receptor beta chains from one specimen sequenced in a study of control samples from healthy donors and cancer patients. Using immunoSEQ multiplex PCR, the repertoire was profiled, and TCRdb retains in-frame clones only, with some absent. The sample lists about 410,000 clones; 90% were seen once. The sample consisted of PBMCs. The receptors derive from a man in his forties with head and neck cancer.

The chain has TRBV7-8 and TRBJ1-6; D gene ambiguous. This CDR3 has 12 amino acids. CDR1 is SGHVS and CDR2 is FQNEAQ in the germline V gene. V lost 3 bases and J 9 bases, leaving 6 bases between the germline ends. CDR3: CASSLKISPLHF. The CDR3 region has the DNA TGTGCCAGCAGCTTGAAGATTTCACCCCTCCACTTT. Full variable domain (missing parts from reference TRBV7-8 and TRBJ1-6): GAGVSQSPRYKVAKRGQDVALRCDPISGHVSLFWYQQALGQGPEFLTYFQNEAQLDKSGLPSDRFFAERPEGSVSTLKIQRTQQEDSAVYLCASSLKISPLHFGNGTRLTVT.

The chain recombines TRBV30 with TRBJ1-6; tentatively, D is TRBD1 (5 bases). CDR3 length equals 14 residues. Trimming pared 3 bases from V and 6 bases from J, leaving 12 bases between. The germline CDR1 and CDR2 sequences are GTSNPN and SVGIG (reference sequence). CDR3 residues: CAWREPGRNSPLHF. The CDR3 nucleotides read TGTGCCTGGAGGGAACCGGGGCGTAATTCACCCCTCCACTTT. The full variable domain, completed using reference TRBV30 and TRBJ1-6, is SQTIHQWPATLVQPVGSPLSLECTVEGTSNPNLYWYRQAAGRGLQLLFYSVGIGQISSEVPQNLSASRPQDRQFILSSKKLLLSDSGFYLCAWREPGRNSPLHFGNGTRLTVT.

The chain recombines TRBV9 with TRBJ2-2, with D possibly being TRBD1 or TRBD2 (7 bases each). Trimming cost V 4 bases and J 6 bases, with 13 bases left between them. Germline lookup yields CDR1 SGDLS and CDR2 YYNGEE. This CDR3 spans 14 amino acids. The CDR3 sequence: CASSPQGGAGELFF. CDR3 nucleotides: TGTGCCAGCAGCCCCCAGGGGGGGGCCGGGGAGCTGTTTTTT.

The chain carries TRBV30 and TRBJ1-2; no clear D gene. V was cut by 0 bases and J by 7 bases, with 9 bases left in between. The CDR3 loop spans 12 amino acids. Germline lookup yields CDR1 GTSNPN and CDR2 SVGIG (reference sequence). The CDR3 DNA reads TGTGCCTGGAGTGTATTAGCAGCTGGCTACACCTTC. Translating it yields CAWSVLAAGYTF.

As for this clone: Other DNA sequences of this sample code for an identical CDR3. This rearrangement joins TRBV4-3 to TRBJ1-2; D possibly corresponds to TRBD1 (5 bases). CDR1 and CDR2 from the germline V gene are LGHNA and YSLEER. Trimming pared 0 bases from V and 4 bases from J, leaving 9 bases between. This CDR3 is 14 amino acids long. This CDR3 is CASSQEGGAYGYTF. CDR3 coding DNA: TGCGCCAGCAGCCAAGAGGGGGGAGCCTATGGCTACACCTTC.

The chain carries TRBV5-5 and TRBJ1-1, with D perhaps matching TRBD1 (6 bases). The CDR3 is made up of 16 amino acids. Germline assignment: CDR1 SGHKS and CDR2 YYEKEE (reference sequence). The germline V and J ends were trimmed by 5 bases and 5 bases, with 22 bases remaining between them. In DNA, the CDR3 is TGTGCCAGCAGGAAAAACAACGGACAGCGGGGGACTGAAGCTTTCTTT. The encoded protein is CASRKNNGQRGTEAFF.

The chain combines TRBV15 with TRBJ1-1, with D hard to call. CDR1 is LNHNV and CDR2 is YYDKDF in the germline V gene (reference sequence). Trimming shortened V by 7 bases and J by 0 bases, and 12 bases separated the two germline ends. This CDR3 has 14 amino acids. CDR3 nucleotides: TGTGCCACCACCCCGGGCCTTATGAACACTGAAGCTTTCTTT. As protein: CATTPGLMNTEAFF.

This rearrangement joins TRBV29-1 to TRBJ2-7, with a tentative D call TRBD2 (6 bases). V was pared by 0 bases and J by 1 base, with 13 bases between. Germline values: CDR1 SQVTM, CDR2 ANQGSEA. The CDR3 covers 15 residues. The CDR3 coding sequence is TGCAGCGTTGAAGATGGAGGGCTCGGGTCCTACGAGCAGTACTTC. It is translated as CSVEDGGLGSYEQYF.

This chain joins TRBV2 and TRBJ2-1; TRBD2 aligns across 10 bases. The trim removed 8 bases at V and 8 bases at J, leaving 15 bases unmatched. CDR1 is SNHLY and CDR2 is FYNNEI in the germline V gene. This CDR3 is built from 16 residues. The CDR3 spells CASLYERLAGEDEQFF. In nucleotides, the CDR3 is TGTGCCAGCCTCTATGAGCGGCTAGCGGGAGAAGATGAGCAGTTCTTC.

This chain joins TRBV6-1 and TRBJ1-6, with D unclear. Looked up from germline, CDR1 is MNHNS and CDR2 is SASEGT. The CDR3 is made up of 16 amino acids. Trimming removed 3 bases at V and 0 bases at J, with 9 bases between. In DNA, the CDR3 is TGTGCCAGCAGTGATAGCCAGAGCTCCTATAATTCACCCCTCCACTTT. Encoded protein: CASSDSQSSYNSPLHF.

The J gene is TRBJ2-2, the V gene TRBV9, with 7 bases aligning to TRBD1. The CDR3 is 18 residues long. V gave up 4 bases and J gave up 0 bases; unmatched junction bases: 12. Germline CDR1 and CDR2: SGDLS and YYNGEE. The CDR3 DNA sequence: TGTGCCAGCAGCCTAACCCCCCACAGGGGCGCGAACACCGGGGAGCTGTTTTTT. Encoded protein: CASSLTPHRGANTGELFF.

This clone was picked up many times. The gene calls are TRBV4-1 and TRBJ1-5; maybe TRBD1 (5 bases). This CDR3 has 17 amino acids. Trimming cost V 3 bases and J 2 bases, with 17 bases left between them. CDR1 is MGHRA and CDR2 is YSYEKL in the germline V gene. The CDR3 sequence: CASSHSEVRGGNQPQHF. CDR3 DNA sequence: TGCGCCAGCAGCCATAGCGAGGTGCGGGGGGGCAATCAGCCCCAGCATTTT.

The chain joins TRBV6-2 or TRBV6-3 to TRBJ1-1, with D possibly matching TRBD1 (5 bases). V was shortened by 2 bases and J by 2 bases, with 9 bases between the two germline ends. Germline CDR1 reads MNHEY; CDR2 reads SVGEGT. The CDR3 loop spans 14 amino acids. The CDR3 DNA reads TGTGCCAGCAGTTACCGACGGGACAACACTGAAGCTTTCTTT. It codes for CASSYRRDNTEAFF.

The V gene is TRBV5-8, the J gene TRBJ1-4; D is perhaps TRBD1 (6 bases). CDR1 SGHTS and CDR2 YDEGEE come from the germline V gene. The germline V and J ends were trimmed by 2 bases and 2 bases, with 10 bases remaining between them. This CDR3 has 15 amino acids. CDR3 sequence: CASSLQGLTNEKLFF. CDR3 DNA: TGTGCCAGCAGCTTACAGGGTCTGACTAATGAAAAACTGTTTTTT.

In its sample, this clone was seen a few times. The chain carries TRBV6-5 and TRBJ2-1; D is possibly TRBD1 (5 bases). Germline V gives CDR1 MNHEY, CDR2 SVGAGI. Trimming took 6 bases from V and 10 from J, leaving 10 bases between them. This CDR3 contains 11 residues. The CDR3, as DNA: TGTGCCAGCAGGGCCAAGGGGGAGCAGTTCTTC. It codes for CASRAKGEQFF.

A word on this clone: Compared with germline, one end of the junction differs, possibly owing to a read error. The rearrangement uses TRBV9 and TRBJ1-2; D call uncertain. CDR3 length: 18 residues. From germline, CDR1 is SGDLS and CDR2 YYNGEE. Written as DNA, the CDR3 is TGTGCCAGCAGCGTAGAGGCGACAAACCTATGGCTACACGTCAATCTGTCCTTC. Encoded protein: CASSVEATNLWLHVNLSF.

This chain joins TRBV9 and TRBJ1-2, with D uncertain. The CDR3 has 15 amino acids. Trimming left V 4 bases short and J 4 bases short, with 17 bases between. Germline V lookup: CDR1 SGDLS, CDR2 YYNGEE. The CDR3 DNA sequence: TGTGCCAGCAGCCCAAGTTCTGGTACTGCCTATGGCTACACCTTC. Residues: CASSPSSGTAYGYTF.

This clone was picked up a small number of times. The rearrangement joins TRBV6-2 or TRBV6-3 to TRBJ1-2; 8 bases line up with TRBD1. Germline V gene sequence: CDR1 MNHEY, CDR2 SVGEGT. There are 14 residues in the CDR3. Trimming at V came to 4 bases and at J to 1 base, leaving 2 bases not matched to a gene. The CDR3 reads CASSWTGRNYGYTF. The CDR3 nucleotides are TGTGCCAGCAGTTGGACAGGGCGTAACTATGGCTACACCTTC.

Only a few counts were recorded for this clone. The chain links TRBV7-9 to TRBJ2-1, with 11 bases lining up with TRBD2. Trimming took 2 bases from V and 9 from J; bases not matched to a gene: 6. In germline, CDR1 is SEHNR, CDR2 FQNEAQ (reference sequence). This CDR3 contains 15 residues. The CDR3 coding sequence is TGTGCCAGCAGCTTAAGTCTAGCGGGAGGTTTTGAGCAGTTCTTC. This gives the protein CASSLSLAGGFEQFF.

V and J are TRBV11-2 and TRBJ2-7; D not resolved. The V end lost 7 bases, the J end lost 3 bases, and 22 bases lay between the germline ends. This CDR3 region has 16 residues. The V gene's germline CDR1 is SGHAT and CDR2 FQNNGV. The CDR3 DNA follows: TGTGCCAGCACCGCCAGGAAGACACTTGGGGTCTACGAGCAGTACTTC. Protein: CASTARKTLGVYEQYF.

The rearrangement uses TRBV27 and TRBJ2-5, with 13 positions matching TRBD2. Looked up from germline, CDR1 is MNHEY and CDR2 is SMNVEV (reference sequence). V trimming: 5 bases; J trimming: 5 bases; junction bases outside the gene matches: 8. This CDR3 is built from 16 residues. Here the CDR3 reads CASSPNQLAGGETQYF. The CDR3 DNA is TGTGCCAGCAGTCCTAACCAACTAGCGGGAGGGGAGACCCAGTACTTC.

In its sample, this clone was seen a few times. The chain links TRBV5-1 to TRBJ2-2; D may be TRBD1 (5 bases). V lost 1 base and J 1 base, leaving 8 bases between the germline ends. Germline CDR1 and CDR2: SGHRS and YFSETQ. The CDR3 is 15 residues long. The CDR3 nucleotides read TGCGCCAGCAGCTTGTTCCAGGGGAACACCGGGGAGCTGTTTTTT. Encoded protein: CASSLFQGNTGELFF.

The chain links TRBV28 to TRBJ1-3, with unresolved D. Trimming removed 7 bases from V and 3 bases from J, with 13 bases in between. Germline assignment: CDR1 MDHEN and CDR2 SYDVKM. The CDR3 is 14 residues long. The CDR3 sequence: CASTSTYIGNTIYF. CDR3 DNA sequence: TGTGCCAGCACCTCAACGTATATTGGAAACACCATATATTTT.

This clone was detected only once. This chain joins TRBV18 and TRBJ2-7, with TRBD2 matching 14 bases. Trimming cost V 0 bases and J 1 base; bases outside gene matches: 2. CDR3 length: 17 amino acids. Germline V lookup: CDR1 KGHSH, CDR2 LQKENI. The CDR3 DNA follows: TGTGCCAGCTCACCACCGGGACTAGCGGGGGAGTCCTACGAGCAGTACTTC. Translating it yields CASSPPGLAGESYEQYF.